Listed here are 29 T cell receptor beta chains from one sample, sequenced in a study of cytomegalovirus exposure and HLA in healthy donors. With 60 Vbeta and 13 Jbeta primers, the PCR was carried out. Measured with immunoSEQ multiplex PCR; TCRdb has only the in-frame clones, and not every one. This table holds 65,000 to 75,000 clones, around 67% found once. The sample consisted of PBMCs. The receptor source for this set is a woman in her thirties in good health and CMV-seronegative.

This rearrangement joins TRBV28 to TRBJ2-3; D is perhaps TRBD2 (7 bases). The CDR3 sequence is 14 residues long. The V and J ends lost 6 bases and 4 bases respectively, with 14 bases between them. Germline V lookup: CDR1 MDHEN, CDR2 SYDVKM. CDR3 sequence: CASRKGGGPDTQYF. The CDR3 DNA sequence: TGTGCCAGCAGAAAGGGGGGGGGCCCAGATACGCAGTATTTT. The complete variable domain, with remaining parts taken from reference TRBV28 and TRBJ2-3, reads DVKVTQSSRYLVKRTGEKVFLECVQDMDHENMFWYRQDPGLGLRLIYFSYDVKMKEKGDIPEGYSVSREKKERFSLILESASTNQTSMYLCASRKGGGPDTQYFGPGTRLTVL.

The chain combines TRBV4-1 with TRBJ2-3, with TRBD2 matching 8 bases. The CDR3 runs 19 residues. With 4 bases clipped from V and 2 bases from J, the junction kept 17 bases outside the gene matches. Germline V CDR1 and CDR2: MGHRA, YSYEKL. The CDR3 sequence: CASSREIAGPAAFTDTQYF. The CDR3 coding sequence is TGCGCCAGCAGCCGAGAGATAGCGGGGCCGGCTGCTTTCACAGATACGCAGTATTTT.

The CDR3 loop reads CASSRSEGSYNSPLHF. In DNA form, the CDR3 reads TGTGCCAGCAGCCGATCGGAGGGATCCTATAATTCACCCCTCCACTTT. The V call is TRBV14, the J call TRBJ1-6; D remains ambiguous. Germline V gene lookup returns CDR1 SGHDN and CDR2 FVKESK. V lost 4 bases, J lost 1 base, and 11 bases lay in between. The CDR3 has 16 amino acids.

The gene calls are TRBV5-6 and TRBJ1-2; D is unresolved. V was shortened by 3 bases and J by 0 bases, with 15 bases between the two germline ends. Germline lookup yields CDR1 SGHDT and CDR2 YYEEEE. This CDR3 is 16 amino acids long. The CDR3 DNA sequence: TGTGCCAGCAGCTCCCCCTCTGGCGGCTCTAACTATGGCTACACCTTC. Its protein is CASSSPSGGSNYGYTF.

This clone has only a few counts. The chain recombines TRBV14 with TRBJ2-5, with D maybe TRBD1 (5 bases). The length of the CDR3 is 14 residues. Trimming pared 1 base from V and 2 bases from J, leaving 8 bases between. Germline loops: CDR1 SGHDN, CDR2 FVKESK. The CDR3 DNA reads as TGTGCCAGCAGCCAAGGGACATTACAAGAGACCCAGTACTTC. Amino acids: CASSQGTLQETQYF.

V is TRBV7-2 and J is TRBJ2-5; 9 nucleotides match TRBD2. Per the germline V gene, CDR1 is SGHTA and CDR2 is FQGNSA. V lost 8 bases to trimming and J lost 1 base; unmatched junction nucleotides: 5. CDR3 length: 14 amino acids. CDR3 in DNA: TGTGCCAGCGACCTTAGCGGGGGCCAAGAGACCCAGTACTTC. It codes for CASDLSGGQETQYF. Full variable domain (rest looked up from reference TRBV7-2 and TRBJ2-5): GAGVSQSPSNKVTEKGKDVELRCDPISGHTALYWYRQSLGQGLEFLIYFQGNSAPDKSGLPSDRFSAERTGGSVSTLTIQRTQQEDSAVYLCASDLSGGQETQYFGPGTRLLVL.

This sequence joins TRBV7-8 and TRBJ1-1; D gene uncertain. The CDR3 covers 17 residues. Between the trimmed V and J ends, which lost 5 bases and 1 base, there was a span of 20 bases. The germline V gene encodes CDR1 SGHVS and CDR2 FQNEAQ. CDR3 coding DNA: TGTGCCAGCAGCCATCCTTCCGGGCAGCGGACGAACACTGAAGCTTTCTTT. Translating gives CASSHPSGQRTNTEAFF.

The chain links TRBV6-5 to TRBJ1-1, with D tentatively TRBD1 (6 bases). The V gene's germline CDR1 is MNHEY and CDR2 SVGAGI. The ends were cut back, 5 bases at V and 4 bases at J, with 11 bases in the middle. CDR3 length equals 13 residues. As DNA, the CDR3 is TGTGCCAGCAGTGAAGGGGGGGGCACTGAAGCTTTCTTT. This gives the protein CASSEGGGTEAFF.

This clone was counted between two and nine times. The chain is built from TRBV5-1 and TRBJ1-1, with D perhaps matching TRBD1 (5 bases). CDR3 size: 14 residues. Germline V gene sequence: CDR1 SGHRS, CDR2 YFSETQ. V gave up 4 bases and J gave up 1 base, with 11 bases separating them. DNA for the CDR3: TGCGCCAGCAGCGTAGGACACGGGAACACTGAAGCTTTCTTT. Its translation is CASSVGHGNTEAFF.

The chain couples TRBV9 to TRBJ2-1; possible D gene TRBD1, 5 bases. Trimming shortened V by 2 bases and J by 7 bases, and 13 bases separated the two germline ends. Germline loops: CDR1 SGDLS, CDR2 YYNGEE. This CDR3 contains 14 residues. The CDR3 region has the DNA TGTGCCAGCAGCGTTCAAGGGGTTTGGAATGAGCAGTTCTTC. Protein: CASSVQGVWNEQFF.

This clone came up a few times. CDR3 DNA sequence: TGTGCCAGCTCACCTGAGGCTAGCGGGGGTTCCGGTACGCAGTATTTT. This codes for CASSPEASGGSGTQYF. The rearrangement links TRBV18 to TRBJ2-3; 10 nucleotides agree with TRBD2. J gave up 8 bases and V 3 bases, and 11 bases lay outside the gene matches. The CDR3 sequence is 16 residues long. Germline assignment: CDR1 KGHSH and CDR2 LQKENI.

This chain uses TRBV15 with TRBJ1-5; tentatively, D is TRBD1 (5 bases). The CDR3 covers 15 residues. V lost 0 bases to trimming and J lost 2 bases, with 8 bases between them. Germline CDR1 and CDR2: LNHNV and YYDKDF (reference sequence). This chain's CDR3 is CATSRDGGGNQPQHF. The CDR3 bases are TGTGCCACCAGCAGAGATGGGGGGGGCAATCAGCCCCAGCATTTT.

V gene TRBV19 combines with J gene TRBJ1-5, with a weak D call TRBD1 (6 bases). Trimming removed 6 bases at V and 1 base at J, with 13 bases between. Germline CDR1 reads LNHDA; CDR2 reads SQIVND (reference sequence). The CDR3 totals 15 residues. The CDR3 DNA sequence: TGTGCCAGTAGGCAGGGGCAAAGCAGCAATCAGCCCCAGCATTTT. Translation: CASRQGQSSNQPQHF.

This clone appeared a few times. This chain joins TRBV4-2 and TRBJ1-1; 10 nucleotides match TRBD1. The CDR3 is 15 amino acids. Germline values: CDR1 LGHNA, CDR2 YNFKEQ. Trimming at V came to 5 bases and at J to 8 bases, leaving 11 bases not matched to a gene. The DNA for the CDR3 is TGTGCCAGCAGCAACCCGGGACAGGGGAGAGACGAAGCTTTCTTT. Its translation is CASSNPGQGRDEAFF.

CDR3 sequence reads: CASSLGQPEKLFF. The CDR3 bases are TGTGCCAGCAGCTTGGGACAGCCTGAAAAACTGTTTTTT. The chain joins TRBV5-5 to TRBJ1-4, with D tentatively TRBD1 (5 bases). Germline V CDR1 and CDR2: SGHKS, YYEKEE (reference sequence). The ends were cut back, 0 bases at V and 7 bases at J, with 7 bases in the middle. This CDR3 comprises 13 residues.

The V and J genes are TRBV5-1 and TRBJ2-3; 13 bases line up with TRBD2. CDR1 is SGHRS, CDR2 YFSETQ, per germline. V gave up 4 bases and J gave up 4 bases; unmatched junction bases: 9. CDR3 size: 17 residues. In nucleotides, the CDR3 is TGCGCCAGCAGCAGTACTAGCGGGGGGGCTAGCTCAGATACGCAGTATTTT. It is translated as CASSSTSGGASSDTQYF.

A single count supports this clone. This chain links TRBV6-5 with TRBJ1-1; tentatively, D is TRBD1 (5 bases). Germline V gene sequence: CDR1 MNHEY, CDR2 SVGAGI. The CDR3 has 13 amino acids. Trimming shortened V by 5 bases and J by 4 bases, and 11 bases separated the two germline ends. Here the CDR3 reads CASSAQGGTEAFF. The CDR3 DNA is TGTGCCAGCAGTGCGCAGGGTGGCACTGAAGCTTTCTTT.

This clone was counted only a few times. This chain joins TRBV19 and TRBJ2-3; 7 nucleotides line up with TRBD2. This CDR3 region has 14 residues. J gave up 4 bases and V 5 bases, and 6 bases lay outside the gene matches. Germline CDR1 is LNHDA and CDR2 is SQIVND (reference sequence). This CDR3 reads CASSLAAGPDTQYF. DNA of the CDR3: TGTGCCAGTAGTCTCGCAGCGGGGCCAGATACGCAGTATTTT.

As to this clone: Distinct nucleotide sequences in the sample also encode this CDR3. The J gene is TRBJ1-1, the V gene TRBV5-4, with D possibly being TRBD1 (6 bases). This CDR3 spans 13 amino acids. The V gene lost 4 bases and the J gene lost 8 bases, with 15 bases spanning the gap. Germline assignment: CDR1 SGHNT and CDR2 YYREEE (reference sequence). The CDR3 nucleotides are TGTGCCAGCAGCCTATATGGACAGCCAGAAGCTTTCTTT. It codes for CASSLYGQPEAFF.

J is TRBJ1-1 and V is TRBV7-3, with 7 bases fitting TRBD1. Per the germline V gene, CDR1 is SGHTA and CDR2 is FQGTGA. V shed 3 bases and J 0 bases; nucleotides not matched to a gene: 4. The CDR3 is made up of 15 amino acids. CDR3 nucleotide sequence: TGTGCCAGCAGCTTGACAGGGTCGATGAACACTGAAGCTTTCTTT. Protein: CASSLTGSMNTEAFF.

V usage is TRBV30 and J usage is TRBJ1-1; D is undetermined. This CDR3 contains 13 residues. Trimming left V 2 bases short and J 5 bases short, with 12 bases between. Germline V CDR1 and CDR2: GTSNPN, SVGIG (reference sequence). The CDR3, as DNA: TGTGCCTGGAGTTTGAGCGGTTGGACTGAAGCTTTCTTT. Translating gives CAWSLSGWTEAFF.

This sequence joins TRBV2 and TRBJ1-3; unclear D gene. The V gene's germline CDR1 is SNHLY and CDR2 FYNNEI. Deletions cut 7 bases from V and 0 bases from J, with 13 bases between. The CDR3 sequence is 15 residues long. The CDR3 DNA reads TGTGCCAGCACTCCGGGAGGTTACTCTGGAAACACCATATATTTT. Protein: CASTPGGYSGNTIYF.

The chain recombines TRBV7-2 with TRBJ2-5, with D maybe TRBD1 (7 bases). The CDR3 spans 14 residues. The germline gives CDR1 SGHTA, CDR2 FQGNSA. Trimming removed 4 bases at V and 5 bases at J, with 14 bases between. The CDR3 DNA sequence: TGTGCCAGCAGCTCCCAGGGGGGCTGGGAGACCCAGTACTTC. Translating gives CASSSQGGWETQYF.

The V gene is TRBV6-6, the J gene TRBJ2-5; D is unclear. The CDR3 sequence is 10 residues long. Germline CDR1 is MNHNY and CDR2 is SVGAGI (reference sequence). Trimming cost V 10 bases and J 5 bases, with 8 bases left between them. CDR3 in amino acids: CATLRETQYF. The CDR3 nucleotides are TGTGCCACCCTCCGGGAGACCCAGTACTTC.

This chain links TRBV15 with TRBJ1-4; TRBD1 matches 7 bases. The CDR3 has 16 amino acids. The V gene end was trimmed by 5 bases and the J gene end by 5 bases; junction bases not matched to a gene: 11. Germline values: CDR1 LNHNV, CDR2 YYDKDF (reference sequence). The CDR3 sequence is CATSFRPGQPNEKLFF. The DNA of the CDR3 is TGTGCCACCAGCTTCCGCCCGGGACAGCCAAATGAAAAACTGTTTTTT.

This clone has more than one count but fewer than ten. The chain uses TRBV7-9 and TRBJ1-2, with TRBD1 identical over 7 bases. Germline values: CDR1 SEHNR, CDR2 FQNEAQ (reference sequence). The CDR3 sequence is 14 residues long. The V segment lost 5 bases and the J segment 6 bases; nucleotides outside the gene matches: 9. The chain's CDR3 is CASSTTGESHGYTF. The CDR3 region has the DNA TGTGCCAGCAGCACAACAGGGGAGTCTCATGGCTACACCTTC. Combining the CDR3 with reference TRBV7-9 and TRBJ1-2 gives the whole variable domain DTGVSQNPRHKITKRGQNVTFRCDPISEHNRLYWYRQTLGQGPEFLTYFQNEAQLEKSRLLSDRFSAERPKGSFSTLEIQRTEQGDSAMYLCASSTTGESHGYTFGSGTRLTVV.

This clone was seen a handful of times. The chain links TRBV5-5 to TRBJ1-2, with D unclear. The germline V and J ends were trimmed by 2 bases and 0 bases, with 8 bases remaining between them. Per the germline V gene, CDR1 is SGHKS and CDR2 is YYEKEE (reference sequence). The CDR3 is made up of 14 amino acids. In DNA form, the CDR3 reads TGTGCCAGCAGCTTAGCGGGTACTAACTATGGCTACACCTTC. As protein: CASSLAGTNYGYTF. The complete variable domain, with remaining parts taken from reference TRBV5-5 and TRBJ1-2, reads DAGVTQSPTHLIKTRGQQVTLRCSPISGHKSVSWYQQVLGQGPQFIFQYYEKEERGRGNFPDRFSARQFPNYSSELNVNALLLGDSALYLCASSLAGTNYGYTFGSGTRLTVV.

V is TRBV6-1 and J is TRBJ2-4; 8 positions match TRBD1. Germline lookup yields CDR1 MNHNS and CDR2 SASEGT. J lost 8 bases, V lost 9 bases, and 6 bases had no gene match. The CDR3 is 12 residues long. CDR3: CASRTGFDIQYF. In DNA, the CDR3 is TGTGCCAGTCGGACAGGGTTTGACATTCAGTACTTC.

Worth noting for this clone: This CDR3 is also generated by other DNA sequences in the sample. The rearrangement links TRBV4-1 to TRBJ2-3; the D gene is possibly TRBD1 (5 bases). V was pared by 1 base and J by 2 bases, with 13 bases between. The CDR3 is 16 residues long. The V gene's germline CDR1 is MGHRA and CDR2 YSYEKL. CDR3 DNA sequence: TGCGCCAGCAGCCAAGTAGGGAAGGGGAACACAGATACGCAGTATTTT. This encodes CASSQVGKGNTDTQYF.